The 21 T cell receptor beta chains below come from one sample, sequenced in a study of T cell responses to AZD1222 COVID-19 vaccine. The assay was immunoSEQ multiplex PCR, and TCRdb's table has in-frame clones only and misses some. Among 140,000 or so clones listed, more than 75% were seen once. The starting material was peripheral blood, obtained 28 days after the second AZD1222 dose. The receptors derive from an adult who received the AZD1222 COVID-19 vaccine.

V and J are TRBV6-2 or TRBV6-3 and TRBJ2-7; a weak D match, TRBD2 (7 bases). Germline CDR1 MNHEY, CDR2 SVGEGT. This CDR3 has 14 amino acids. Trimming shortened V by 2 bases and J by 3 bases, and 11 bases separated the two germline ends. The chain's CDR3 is CASSYRGGVYEQYF. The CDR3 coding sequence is TGTGCCAGCAGTTACAGGGGGGGAGTCTACGAGCAGTACTTC.

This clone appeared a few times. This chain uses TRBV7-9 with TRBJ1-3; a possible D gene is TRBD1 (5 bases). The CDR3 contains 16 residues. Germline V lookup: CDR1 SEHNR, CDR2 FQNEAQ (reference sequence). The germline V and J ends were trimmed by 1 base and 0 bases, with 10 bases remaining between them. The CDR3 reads CASSLDGTDSGNTIYF. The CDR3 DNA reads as TGTGCCAGCAGCTTAGACGGGACTGACTCTGGAAACACCATATATTTT. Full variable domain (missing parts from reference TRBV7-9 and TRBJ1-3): DTGVSQNPRHKITKRGQNVTFRCDPISEHNRLYWYRQTLGQGPEFLTYFQNEAQLEKSRLLSDRFSAERPKGSFSTLEIQRTEQGDSAMYLCASSLDGTDSGNTIYFGEGSWLTVV.

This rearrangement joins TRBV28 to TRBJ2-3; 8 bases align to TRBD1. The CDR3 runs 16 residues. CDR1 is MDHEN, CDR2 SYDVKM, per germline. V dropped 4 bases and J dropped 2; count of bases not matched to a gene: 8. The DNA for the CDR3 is TGTGCCAGCAGTTCGGGACAGGTGACTACCACAGATACGCAGTATTTT. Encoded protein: CASSSGQVTTTDTQYF.

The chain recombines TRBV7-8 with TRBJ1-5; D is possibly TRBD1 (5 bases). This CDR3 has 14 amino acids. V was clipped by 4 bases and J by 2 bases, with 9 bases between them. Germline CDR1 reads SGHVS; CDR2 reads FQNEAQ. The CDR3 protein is CASSWGLGNQPQHF. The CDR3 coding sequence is TGTGCCAGCAGCTGGGGACTGGGCAATCAGCCCCAGCATTTT. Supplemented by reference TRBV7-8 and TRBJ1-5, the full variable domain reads GAGVSQSPRYKVAKRGQDVALRCDPISGHVSLFWYQQALGQGPEFLTYFQNEAQLDKSGLPSDRFFAERPEGSVSTLKIQRTQQEDSAVYLCASSWGLGNQPQHFGDGTRLSIL.

CDR3 nucleotides: TGTGCCAGCAGCGGGGACAGGGACTTCGATGAAAAACTGTTTTTT. Its protein is CASSGDRDFDEKLFF. V usage is TRBV5-6 and J usage is TRBJ1-4, with 9 bases matching TRBD1. This CDR3 is built from 15 residues. CDR1 is SGHDT and CDR2 is YYEEEE in the germline V gene. The ends lost 4 bases at V and 6 bases at J; junction bases unmatched: 7.

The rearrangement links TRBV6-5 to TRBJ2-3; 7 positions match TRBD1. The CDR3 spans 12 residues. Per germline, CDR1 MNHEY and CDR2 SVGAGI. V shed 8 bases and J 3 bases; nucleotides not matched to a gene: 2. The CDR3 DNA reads TGTGCCAGCCGGGGACAGACAGATACGCAGTATTTT. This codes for CASRGQTDTQYF.

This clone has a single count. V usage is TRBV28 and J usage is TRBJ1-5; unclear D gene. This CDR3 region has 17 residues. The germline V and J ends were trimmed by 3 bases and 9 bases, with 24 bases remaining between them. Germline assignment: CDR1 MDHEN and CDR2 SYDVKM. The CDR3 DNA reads TGTGCCAGCAGTTTCCCCACTAATAAAGACCTTGGGGTGCCCCAGCATTTT. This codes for CASSFPTNKDLGVPQHF.

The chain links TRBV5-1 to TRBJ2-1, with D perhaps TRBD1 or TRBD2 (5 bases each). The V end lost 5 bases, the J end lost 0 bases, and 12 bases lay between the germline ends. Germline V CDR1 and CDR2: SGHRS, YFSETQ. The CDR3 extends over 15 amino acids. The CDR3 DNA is TGCGCCAGCAGGTTCCAGGGAGCCTCCTACAATGAGCAGTTCTTC. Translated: CASRFQGASYNEQFF. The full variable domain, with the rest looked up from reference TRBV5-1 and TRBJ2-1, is KAGVTQTPRYLIKTRGQQVTLSCSPISGHRSVSWYQQTPGQGLQFLFEYFSETQRNKGNFPGRFSGRQFSNSRSEMNVSTLELGDSALYLCASRFQGASYNEQFFGPGTRLTVL.

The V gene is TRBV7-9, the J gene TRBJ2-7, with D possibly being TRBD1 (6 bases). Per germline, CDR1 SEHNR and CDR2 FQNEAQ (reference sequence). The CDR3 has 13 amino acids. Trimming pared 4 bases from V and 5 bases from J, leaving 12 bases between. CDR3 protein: CASSSLGAHEQYF. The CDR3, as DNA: TGTGCCAGCAGCTCTTTGGGGGCCCACGAGCAGTACTTC.

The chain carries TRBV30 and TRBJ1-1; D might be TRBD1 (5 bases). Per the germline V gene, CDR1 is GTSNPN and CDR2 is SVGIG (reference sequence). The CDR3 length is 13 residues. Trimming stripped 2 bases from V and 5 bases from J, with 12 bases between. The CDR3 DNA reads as TGTGCCTGGAGTAGGGGTTTAGGGACTGAAGCTTTCTTT. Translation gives CAWSRGLGTEAFF.

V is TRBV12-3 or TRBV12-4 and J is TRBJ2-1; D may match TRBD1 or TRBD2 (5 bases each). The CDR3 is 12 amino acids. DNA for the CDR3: TGTGACCTCCGGGACCTCTACAATGAGCAGTTCTTC. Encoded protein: CDLRDLYNEQFF.

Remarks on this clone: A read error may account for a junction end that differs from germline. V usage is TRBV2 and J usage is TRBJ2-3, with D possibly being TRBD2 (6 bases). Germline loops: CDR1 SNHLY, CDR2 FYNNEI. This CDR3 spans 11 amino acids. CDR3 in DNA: TGTGCCAGCAGTGTCGGGGGTCCGCCCGATTTT. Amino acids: CASSVGGPPDF.

The CDR3 DNA sequence: TGTGCCAGCAGAGGAGCGGGGACGAACACCGGGGAGCTGTTTTTT. This translates into CASRGAGTNTGELFF. The V gene is TRBV11-2, the J gene TRBJ2-2; 7 bases are shared with TRBD2. There are 15 residues in the CDR3. V lost 6 bases to trimming and J lost 0 bases; unmatched junction nucleotides: 4. Germline CDR1 is SGHAT and CDR2 is FQNNGV.

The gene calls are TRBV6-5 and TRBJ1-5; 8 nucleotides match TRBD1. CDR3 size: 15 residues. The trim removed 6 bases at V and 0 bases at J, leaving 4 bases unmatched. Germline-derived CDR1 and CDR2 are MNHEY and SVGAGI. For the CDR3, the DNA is TGTGCCAGCAGATTGGACAGGGATAGCAATCAGCCCCAGCATTTT. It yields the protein CASRLDRDSNQPQHF.

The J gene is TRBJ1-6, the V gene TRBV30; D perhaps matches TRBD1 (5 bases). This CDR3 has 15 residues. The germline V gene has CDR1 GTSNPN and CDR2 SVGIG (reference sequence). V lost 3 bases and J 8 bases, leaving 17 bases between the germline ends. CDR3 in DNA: TGTGCCTGGAGCCTCGGGACGGCGAATTATTCACCCCTCCACTTT. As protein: CAWSLGTANYSPLHF.

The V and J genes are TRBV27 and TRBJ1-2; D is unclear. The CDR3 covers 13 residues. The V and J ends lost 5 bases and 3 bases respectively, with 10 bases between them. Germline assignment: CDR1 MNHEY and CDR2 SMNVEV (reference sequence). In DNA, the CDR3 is TGTGCCAGCAGTCCCGACGGCTACTATGGCTACACCTTC. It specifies CASSPDGYYGYTF.

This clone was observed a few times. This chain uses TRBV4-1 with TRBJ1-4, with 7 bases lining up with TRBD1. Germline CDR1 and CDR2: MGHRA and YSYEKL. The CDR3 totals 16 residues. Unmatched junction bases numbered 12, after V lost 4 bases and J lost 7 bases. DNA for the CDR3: TGCGCCAGCAGCCTTGTTGCACAGGGGATGGGTGAAAAACTGTTTTTT. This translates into CASSLVAQGMGEKLFF.

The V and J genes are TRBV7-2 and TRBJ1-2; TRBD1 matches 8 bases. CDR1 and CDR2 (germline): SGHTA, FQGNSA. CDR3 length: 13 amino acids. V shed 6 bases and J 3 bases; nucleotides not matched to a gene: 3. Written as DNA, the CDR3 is TGTGCCAGCAGTTTACAGGGGGACTATGGCTACACCTTC. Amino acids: CASSLQGDYGYTF.

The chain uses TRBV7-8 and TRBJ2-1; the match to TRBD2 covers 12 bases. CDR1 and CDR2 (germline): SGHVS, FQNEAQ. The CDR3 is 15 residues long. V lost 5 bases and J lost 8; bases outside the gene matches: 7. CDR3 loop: CASSKLAGGEYEQFF. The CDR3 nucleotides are TGTGCCAGCAGCAAACTAGCGGGGGGAGAGTATGAGCAGTTCTTC.

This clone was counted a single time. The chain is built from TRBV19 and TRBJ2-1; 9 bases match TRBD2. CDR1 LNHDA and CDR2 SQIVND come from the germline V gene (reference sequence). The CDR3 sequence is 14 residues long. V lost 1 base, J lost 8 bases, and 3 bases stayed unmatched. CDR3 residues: CASSIASGTYEQFF. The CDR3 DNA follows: TGTGCCAGTAGTATAGCTAGCGGGACATATGAGCAGTTCTTC.

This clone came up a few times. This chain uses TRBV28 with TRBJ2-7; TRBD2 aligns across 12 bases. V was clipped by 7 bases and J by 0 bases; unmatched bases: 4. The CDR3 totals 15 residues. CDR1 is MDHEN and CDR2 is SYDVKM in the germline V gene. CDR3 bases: TGTGCCAGCACGGCTAGCGGGAGGGCCTCCTACGAGCAGTACTTC. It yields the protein CASTASGRASYEQYF.